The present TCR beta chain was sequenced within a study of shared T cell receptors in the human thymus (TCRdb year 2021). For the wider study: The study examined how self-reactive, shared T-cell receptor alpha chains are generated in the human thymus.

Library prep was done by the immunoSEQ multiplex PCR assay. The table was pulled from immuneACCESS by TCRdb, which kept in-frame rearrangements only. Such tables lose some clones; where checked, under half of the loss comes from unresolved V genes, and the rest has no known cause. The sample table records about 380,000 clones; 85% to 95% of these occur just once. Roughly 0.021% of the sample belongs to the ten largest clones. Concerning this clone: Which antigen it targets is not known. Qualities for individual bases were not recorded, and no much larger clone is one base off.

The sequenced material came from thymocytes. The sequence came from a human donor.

The CDR3 region reads CATTSGSPYEQYF. The DNA reads TGTGCCACAACTAGCGGGAGCCCTTACGAGCAGTACTTC. The chain is assembled from TRBV19 and TRBJ2-7, and TRBD2 aligns with 11 junction nucleotides. Including the terminal cysteine and phenylalanine, the CDR3 comprises 13 residues. Just the 39-base CDR3 DNA is kept, in frame starting at base 1. CDR1 LNHDA and CDR2 SQIVND are derived from the germline V gene (reference sequence). Clipping removes 10 bases from V and 4 bases from J, with 6 as the unmatched junction base count.